This T cell receptor beta chain was profiled in a study of blood T cell repertoires in COVID-19. Germline values: CDR1 LNHDA, CDR2 SQIVND (reference sequence). The length of the CDR3 is 16 residues. V trimming: 4 bases; J trimming: 0 bases; junction bases outside the gene matches: 4. TCRdb keeps only in-frame clones here, not all; method: immunoSEQ multiplex PCR. Of about 230,000 clones listed, over 75% are singletons. The clonotype was recovered from a woman aged 25 to 39 who had been exposed to COVID-19. The gene calls are TRBV19 and TRBJ2-3, with 10 nucleotides matching TRBD2. The specimen sequenced was PBMCs or T cells enriched from blood (not recorded which). CDR3 region: CASSTGLAESTDTQYF. The CDR3 DNA follows: TGTGCCAGTAGTACTGGACTAGCGGAAAGCACAGATACGCAGTATTTT. Combining the CDR3 with reference TRBV19 and TRBJ2-3 gives the whole variable domain DGGITQSPKYLFRKEGQNVTLSCEQNLNHDAMYWYRQDPGQGLRLIYYSQIVNDFQKGDIAEGYSVSREKKESFPLTVTSAQKNPTAFYLCASSTGLAESTDTQYFGPGTRLTVL.